This T cell receptor beta chain was sequenced in a study of identical twins. CDR1 is SQVTM, CDR2 ANQGSEA, per germline. CDR3 length: 14 amino acids. This clonotype was seen a few times. TCRdb independently ran MiXCR on the 5' RACE reads; one entry per CDR3 protein. The sample carries some 1,700,000 distinct CDR3 sequences, around 29% recorded once. The rearrangement links TRBV29-1 to TRBJ2-7; 9 bases fit TRBD1. The J call is doubtful: the DNA matches TRBJ2-5 better. This sequence was found in a newborn girl in good health. Sequencing used cord blood. The CDR3 is CSVAPDRGQETQYF. The CDR3 DNA is TGCAGCGTTGCACCGGACAGGGGCCAAGAGACCCAGTACTTC.